A selection of T cell receptor beta chains follows, all from one sample in a study of blood T cell repertoires in COVID-19. Sequencing was performed with immunoSEQ multiplex PCR; in TCRdb, only in-frame clones are kept and a portion is missing. The sample has 100,000 to 150,000 clones; approximately 81% are singletons. Sequencing was carried out using peripheral blood. The receptors shown here come from a man aged 35 to 55 with active or convalescent COVID-19. CDR3s include the opening cysteine and the closing phenylalanine or tryptophan.

TRBV6-1	CASSEQGQYGYTF
TRBV5-5	CASSLIGGNTEAFF
TRBV28	CASSPPPWRDGNTIYF
TRBV7-2	CASSLEGQTKNIQYF
TRBV28	CASNVLAGGKTQYF
TRBV5-4	CASSSAAGGAEQYF
TRBV30	CAWGGGYTSTDTQYF
TRBV28	CASSRGQLLTSYEQYF
TRBV4-3	CASSSVPGGGGTDTQYF
TRBV20-1	CSASGQGNSPLHF
TRBV2	CATSRRLEQYF
TRBV19	CASTPGTGFPGNTIYF
TRBV5-8	CASSLEHYEQYF
TRBV24-1	CATSDPLGNTIYF
TRBV27	CASSPSPNYGYTF